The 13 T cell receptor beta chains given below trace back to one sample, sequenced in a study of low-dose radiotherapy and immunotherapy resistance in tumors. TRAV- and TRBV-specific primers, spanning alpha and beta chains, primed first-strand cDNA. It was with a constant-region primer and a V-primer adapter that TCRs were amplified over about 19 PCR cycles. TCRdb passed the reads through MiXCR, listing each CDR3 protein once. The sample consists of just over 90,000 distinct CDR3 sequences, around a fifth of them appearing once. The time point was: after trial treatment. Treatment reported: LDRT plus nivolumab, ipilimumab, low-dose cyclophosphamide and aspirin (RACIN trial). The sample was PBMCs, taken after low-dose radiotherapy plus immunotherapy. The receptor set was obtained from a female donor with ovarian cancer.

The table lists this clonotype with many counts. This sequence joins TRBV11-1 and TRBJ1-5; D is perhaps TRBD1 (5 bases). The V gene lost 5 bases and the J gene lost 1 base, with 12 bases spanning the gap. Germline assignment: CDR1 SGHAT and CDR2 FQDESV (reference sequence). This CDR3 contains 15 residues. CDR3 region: CASSRGTRSNQPQHF. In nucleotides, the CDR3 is TGTGCCAGCAGCCGCGGGACCCGGAGCAATCAGCCCCAGCATTTT.

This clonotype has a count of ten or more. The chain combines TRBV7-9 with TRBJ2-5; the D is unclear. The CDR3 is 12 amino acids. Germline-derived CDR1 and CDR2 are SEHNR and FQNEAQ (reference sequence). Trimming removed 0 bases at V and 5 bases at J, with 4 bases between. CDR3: CASSLAYETQYF. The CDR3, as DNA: TGTGCCAGCAGCTTAGCTTACGAGACCCAGTACTTC.

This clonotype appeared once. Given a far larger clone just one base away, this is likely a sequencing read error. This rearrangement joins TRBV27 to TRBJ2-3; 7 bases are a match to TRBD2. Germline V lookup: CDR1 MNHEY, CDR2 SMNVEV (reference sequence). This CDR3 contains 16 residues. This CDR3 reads CAISDPSGRSTDTQYF. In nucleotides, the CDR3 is TGTGCCATCAGTGACCCTAGCGGAAGGAGCACAGATACGCAGTATTTT.

CDR3 DNA sequence: TGTGCCAGCAGTTTACGAACTAATGAAAAACTGTTTTTT. It specifies CASSLRTNEKLFF. The chain joins TRBV12-3 or TRBV12-4 to TRBJ1-4; D not certain. The CDR3 is 13 residues long. V was cut by 2 bases and J by 1 base, with 2 bases left in between.

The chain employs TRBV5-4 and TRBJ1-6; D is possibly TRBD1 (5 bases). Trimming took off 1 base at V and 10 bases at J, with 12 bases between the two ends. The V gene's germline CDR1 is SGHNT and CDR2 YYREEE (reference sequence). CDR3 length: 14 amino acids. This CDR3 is CASSLKGVESPLHF. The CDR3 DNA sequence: TGTGCCAGCAGCTTGAAAGGGGTGGAATCACCCCTCCACTTT. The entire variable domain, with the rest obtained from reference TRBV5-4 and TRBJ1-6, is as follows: ETGVTQSPTHLIKTRGQQVTLRCSSQSGHNTVSWYQQALGQGPQFIFQYYREEENGRGNFPPRFSGLQFPNYSSELNVNALELDDSALYLCASSLKGVESPLHFGNGTRLTVT.

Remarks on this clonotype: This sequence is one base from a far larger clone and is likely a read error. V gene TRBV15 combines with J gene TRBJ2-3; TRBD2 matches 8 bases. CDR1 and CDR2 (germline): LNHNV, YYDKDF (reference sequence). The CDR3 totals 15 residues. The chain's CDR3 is CASSLRTSPTDTQYF. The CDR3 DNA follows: TGTGCCAGCAGCTTAAGGACTAGCCCTACAGATACGCAGTATTTT.

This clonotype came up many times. The CDR3 DNA reads TGCAGTGCTAGAACCCAGGGGTCTAACACTGAAGCTTTCTTT. It specifies CSARTQGSNTEAFF. The V and J genes are TRBV20-1 and TRBJ1-1; D is perhaps TRBD1 (6 bases). Germline-derived CDR1 and CDR2 are DFQATT and SNEGSKA (reference sequence). V was clipped by 2 bases and J by 2 bases, with 12 bases between them. The CDR3 length is 14 residues.

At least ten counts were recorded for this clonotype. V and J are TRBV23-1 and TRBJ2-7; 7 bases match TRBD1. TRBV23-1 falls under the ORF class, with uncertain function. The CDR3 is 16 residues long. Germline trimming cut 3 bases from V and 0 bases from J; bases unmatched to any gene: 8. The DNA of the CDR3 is TGCGCCAGCAGTCAGCCCGGGACAGCCAACTCCTACGAGCAGTACTTC. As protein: CASSQPGTANSYEQYF.

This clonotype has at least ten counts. The CDR3 region has the DNA TGTGCCAGTAGACGGCGGTGGGAGGAGAATCAGCCCCAGCATTTT. Its translation is CASRRRWEENQPQHF. This chain connects TRBV19 to TRBJ1-5, with D hard to call. This CDR3 is 15 amino acids long. From germline, CDR1 is LNHDA and CDR2 SQIVND (reference sequence). V was trimmed by 6 bases and J by 4 bases, leaving 16 bases between them.

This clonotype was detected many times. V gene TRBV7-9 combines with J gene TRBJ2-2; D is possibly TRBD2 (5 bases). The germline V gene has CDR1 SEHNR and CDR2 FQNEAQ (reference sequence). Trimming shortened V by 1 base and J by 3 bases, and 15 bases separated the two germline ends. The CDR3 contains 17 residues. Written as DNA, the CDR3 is TGTGCCAGCAGCTTAGAAGGGCGACTATCGTACACCGGGGAGCTGTTTTTT. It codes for CASSLEGRLSYTGELFF.

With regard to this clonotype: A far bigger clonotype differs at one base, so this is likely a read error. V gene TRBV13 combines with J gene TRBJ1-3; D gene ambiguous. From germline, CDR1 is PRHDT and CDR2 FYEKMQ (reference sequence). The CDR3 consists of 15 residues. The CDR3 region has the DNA TGTGCTAGTGGTATAGGACGGGCCTCTGGAAACACCATATATTTT. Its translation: CASGIGRASGNTIYF.

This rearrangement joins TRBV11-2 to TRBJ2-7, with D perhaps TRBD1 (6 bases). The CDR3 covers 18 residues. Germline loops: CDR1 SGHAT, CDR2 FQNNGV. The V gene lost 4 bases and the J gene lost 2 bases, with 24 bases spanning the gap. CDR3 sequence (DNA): TGTGCCAGCAGCTCGACCGGGACAAGGACCTCTTTTGCCTACGAGCAGTACTTC. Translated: CASSSTGTRTSFAYEQYF.

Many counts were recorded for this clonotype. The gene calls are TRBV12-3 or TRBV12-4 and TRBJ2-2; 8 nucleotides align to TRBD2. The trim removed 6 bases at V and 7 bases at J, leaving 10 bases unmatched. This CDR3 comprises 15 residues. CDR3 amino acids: CASRPLAGLNGELFF. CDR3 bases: TGTGCCAGCAGACCTCTAGCGGGTTTGAACGGGGAGCTGTTTTTT.